This T cell receptor beta chain was retrieved from a study of response to subunit inactivated influenza vaccine. Study conclusions and caveats: Authors suggested seasonal influenza vaccinations each recruit few new T cells.

Points on this clonotype: What it binds is not known.

CDR3 length: 15 amino acids. TCRdb fed the RT-PCR reads into MiXCR, producing one record per CDR3 protein. The table records 550,000 to 600,000 distinct CDR3 sequences, about an eighth of them present only once. The sample here was PBMCs from blood, taken on the day of vaccination. The TCR was taken from a man between 50 and 59 years old who received an inactivated influenza vaccine. This sequence joins TRBV21-1 and TRBJ2-1; the table's D call of TRBD2 was not tested on the DNA. TRBV21-1 is classified as a pseudogene. The CDR3 protein is CATPRGRGLDNEQFF. In DNA, the CDR3 is TGTGCCACCCCCCGGGGGAGGGGCCTAGATAATGAGCAGTTCTTC.